The 5 T cell receptor beta chains below were found in one sample sequenced in a study of blood T cell repertoires in COVID-19. TCRdb's copy holds only in-frame clones and misses some; the assay was immunoSEQ multiplex PCR. The data contain about 200,000 clones, around 84% of them singletons. Sequencing used PBMCs or T cells enriched from blood (not recorded which). These receptors all stem from a man between 35 and 55 years old who had recovered from COVID-19.

The rearrangement joins TRBV5-5 to TRBJ2-7, with a possible D match to TRBD2 (5 bases). Trimming cost V 4 bases and J 3 bases, with 14 bases left between them. In germline, CDR1 is SGHKS, CDR2 YYEKEE (reference sequence). The CDR3 contains 14 residues. This CDR3 is CASSPPGGYYEQYF. In nucleotides, the CDR3 is TGTGCCAGCAGCCCCCCGGGCGGGTACTACGAGCAGTACTTC.

The chain joins TRBV11-1 to TRBJ2-7; D gene ambiguous. Germline lookup yields CDR1 SGHAT and CDR2 FQDESV (reference sequence). The CDR3 runs to 14 residues. Deletions cut 5 bases from V and 3 bases from J, with 14 bases between. Here the CDR3 reads CASSPMSRSYEQYF. The CDR3 DNA follows: TGTGCCAGCAGCCCCATGTCTCGGAGCTACGAGCAGTACTTC.

The gene calls are TRBV5-8 and TRBJ1-6, with a weak D call TRBD1 (5 bases). V was trimmed by 2 bases and J by 5 bases, leaving 11 bases between them. Germline V CDR1 and CDR2: SGHTS, YDEGEE. The CDR3 length is 15 residues. DNA of the CDR3: TGTGCCAGCAGCTTCACCGACAGAGATAATTCACCCCTCCACTTT. Protein product: CASSFTDRDNSPLHF.

The CDR3 here is CASRPTGSSYGYTF. Written as DNA, the CDR3 is TGTGCCAGTAGACCGACAGGGTCCTCCTATGGCTACACCTTC. V and J are TRBV19 and TRBJ1-2; TRBD1 matches 7 bases. This CDR3 contains 14 residues. CDR1 is LNHDA, CDR2 SQIVND, per germline (reference sequence). V dropped 6 bases and J dropped 4; count of bases not matched to a gene: 8.

The V gene is TRBV6-5, the J gene TRBJ2-5, with TRBD1 matching over 7 bases. This CDR3 comprises 14 residues. V was clipped by 2 bases and J by 5 bases; unmatched bases: 5. Germline-derived CDR1 and CDR2 are MNHEY and SVGAGI. As DNA, the CDR3 is TGTGCCAGCAGTTACAGGGGGCGAGGGGAGACCCAGTACTTC. Residues: CASSYRGRGETQYF.